This TCR beta chain stems from a study of cytomegalovirus exposure and HLA in healthy donors. Overall study findings and caveats: Fewer N-insertions (relative to the approximately 700-donor mean) were reportedly seen in an Asian-associated ancestry cluster in a later analysis.

In this sample, this clone turned up a few times. Its antigen is currently unknown. The PCR had 60 Vbeta and 13 Jbeta primers. The repertoire was sequenced with immunoSEQ multiplex PCR; TCRdb's copy has only in-frame clones and lacks some. The sample records 130,000 or so clones, around 65% being singletons. The source is a man aged 18-30 years in good health and CMV-seronegative. The specimen was PBMCs.

CDR3 nucleotide sequence: TGTGCCATCAGTGAGTCGGCGGGGGCGGATACGCAGTATTTT. Its protein product is CAISESAGADTQYF. This chain links TRBV10-3 with TRBJ2-3; D may be TRBD2 (7 bases). Germline CDR1 and CDR2: ENHRY and SYGVKD. The V end lost 0 bases, the J end lost 6 bases, and 10 bases lay between the germline ends. The CDR3 length is 14 residues.